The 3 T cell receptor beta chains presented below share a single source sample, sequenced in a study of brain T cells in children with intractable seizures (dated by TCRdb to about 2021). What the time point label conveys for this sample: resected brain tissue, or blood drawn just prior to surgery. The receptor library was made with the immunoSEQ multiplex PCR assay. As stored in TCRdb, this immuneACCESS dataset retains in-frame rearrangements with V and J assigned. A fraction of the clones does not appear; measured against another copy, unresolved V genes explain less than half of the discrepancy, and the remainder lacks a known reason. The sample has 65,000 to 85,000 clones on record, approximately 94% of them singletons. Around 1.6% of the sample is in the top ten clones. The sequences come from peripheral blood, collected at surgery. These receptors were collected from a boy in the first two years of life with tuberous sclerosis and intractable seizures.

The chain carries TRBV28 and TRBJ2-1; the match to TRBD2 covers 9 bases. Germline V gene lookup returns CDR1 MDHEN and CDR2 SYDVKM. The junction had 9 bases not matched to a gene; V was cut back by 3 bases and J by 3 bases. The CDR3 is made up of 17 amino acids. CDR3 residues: CASSFPIAGVHYNEQFF. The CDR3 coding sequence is TGTGCCAGCAGTTTCCCGATAGCGGGAGTCCACTACAATGAGCAGTTCTTC.

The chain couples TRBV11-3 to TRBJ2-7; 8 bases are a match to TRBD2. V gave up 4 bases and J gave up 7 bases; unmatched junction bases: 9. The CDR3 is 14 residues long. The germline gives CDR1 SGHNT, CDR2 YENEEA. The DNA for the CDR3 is TGTGCCAGCAGCTCACCGGGACTAGTACGGGAGCAGTACTTC. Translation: CASSSPGLVREQYF.

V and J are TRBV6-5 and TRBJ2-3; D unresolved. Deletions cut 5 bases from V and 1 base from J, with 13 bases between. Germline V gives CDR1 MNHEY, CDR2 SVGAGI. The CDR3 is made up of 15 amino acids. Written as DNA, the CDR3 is TGTGCCAGCAGTAATCTAGGTGTGGGCACAGATACGCAGTATTTT. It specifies CASSNLGVGTDTQYF.